This TCR beta chain was profiled in a study of blood T cell repertoires in COVID-19. Background on the study: PBMCs, B-cell-depleted T cells, or T cells provided the cDNA or gDNA that made up the material.

Using immunoSEQ multiplex PCR, the repertoire was profiled, and TCRdb retains in-frame clones only, with some absent. Of 430,000 or so clones in the sample, 88% were seen once. Germline V gene lookup returns CDR1 SQVTM and CDR2 ANQGSEA. Trimming at V came to 7 bases and at J to 3 bases, leaving 5 bases not matched to a gene. The CDR3 extends over 15 amino acids. The sequence was obtained from a woman between 40 and 50 years old who had recovered from COVID-19. Material for sequencing was PBMCs or T cells enriched from blood (not recorded which). This chain links TRBV29-1 with TRBJ2-3; 15 bases fit TRBD2. In DNA, the CDR3 is TGCAGCGCACCGGGACTAGCGGGAGGAACAGATACGCAGTATTTT. Its protein product is CSAPGLAGGTDTQYF.